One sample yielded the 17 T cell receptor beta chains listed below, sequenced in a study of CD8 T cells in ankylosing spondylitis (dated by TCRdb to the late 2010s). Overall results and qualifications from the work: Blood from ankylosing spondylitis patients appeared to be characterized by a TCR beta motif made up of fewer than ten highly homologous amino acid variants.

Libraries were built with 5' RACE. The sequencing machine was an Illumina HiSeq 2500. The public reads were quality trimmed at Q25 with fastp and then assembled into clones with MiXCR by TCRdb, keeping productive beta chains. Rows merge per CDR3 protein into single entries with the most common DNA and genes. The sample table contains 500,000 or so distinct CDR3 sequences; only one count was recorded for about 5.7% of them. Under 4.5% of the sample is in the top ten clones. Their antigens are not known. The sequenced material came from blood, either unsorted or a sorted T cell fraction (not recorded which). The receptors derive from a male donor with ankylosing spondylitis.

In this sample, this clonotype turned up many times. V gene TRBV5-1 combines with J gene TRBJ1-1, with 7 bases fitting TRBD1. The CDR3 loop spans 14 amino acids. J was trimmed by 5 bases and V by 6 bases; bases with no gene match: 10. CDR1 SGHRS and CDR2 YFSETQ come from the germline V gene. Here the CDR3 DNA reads TGCGCCAGCACCCTTCAGGGGGGTGGAACTGAAGCTTTCTTT. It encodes CASTLQGGGTEAFF.

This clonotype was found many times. In DNA, the CDR3 is TGTGCCAGCAGCCTTCGAGCCGGGACGGAGAGCTCCTATAATTCACCCCTCCACTTT. Its protein is CASSLRAGTESSYNSPLHF. This sequence joins TRBV11-2 and TRBJ1-6, with a possible D match to TRBD1 (5 bases). Germline assignment: CDR1 SGHAT and CDR2 FQNNGV. The ends were cut back, 5 bases at V and 0 bases at J, with 20 bases in the middle. The CDR3 has 19 amino acids. Looking up the rest from reference TRBV11-2 and TRBJ1-6 gives the full variable domain: EAGVAQSPRYKIIEKRQSVAFWCNPISGHATLYWYQQILGQGPKLLIQFQNNGVVDDSQLPKDRFSAERLKGVDSTLKIQPAKLEDSAVYLCASSLRAGTESSYNSPLHFGNGTRLTVT.

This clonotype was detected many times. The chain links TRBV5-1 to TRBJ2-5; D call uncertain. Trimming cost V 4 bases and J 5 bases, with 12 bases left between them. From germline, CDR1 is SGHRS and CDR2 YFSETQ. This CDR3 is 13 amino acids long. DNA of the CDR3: TGCGCCAGCAGCCCGACGGTACCGGAGACCCAGTACTTC. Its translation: CASSPTVPETQYF.

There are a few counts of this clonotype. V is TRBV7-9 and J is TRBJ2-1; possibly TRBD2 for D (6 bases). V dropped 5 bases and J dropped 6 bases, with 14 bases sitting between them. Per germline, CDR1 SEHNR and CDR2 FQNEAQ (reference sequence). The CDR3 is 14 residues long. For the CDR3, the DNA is TGTGCCAGCAGCCCGGGACTCGGTTCCAATGAGCAGTTCTTC. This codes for CASSPGLGSNEQFF. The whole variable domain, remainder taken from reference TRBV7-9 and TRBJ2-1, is DTGVSQNPRHKITKRGQNVTFRCDPISEHNRLYWYRQTLGQGPEFLTYFQNEAQLEKSRLLSDRFSAERPKGSFSTLEIQRTEQGDSAMYLCASSPGLGSNEQFFGPGTRLTVL.

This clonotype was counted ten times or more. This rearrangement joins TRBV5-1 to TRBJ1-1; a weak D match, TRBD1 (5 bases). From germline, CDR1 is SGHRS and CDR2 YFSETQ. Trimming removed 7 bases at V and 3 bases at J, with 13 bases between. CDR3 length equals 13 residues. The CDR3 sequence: CASVPEGDTEAFF. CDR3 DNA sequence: TGCGCCAGCGTGCCTGAAGGGGACACTGAAGCTTTCTTT.

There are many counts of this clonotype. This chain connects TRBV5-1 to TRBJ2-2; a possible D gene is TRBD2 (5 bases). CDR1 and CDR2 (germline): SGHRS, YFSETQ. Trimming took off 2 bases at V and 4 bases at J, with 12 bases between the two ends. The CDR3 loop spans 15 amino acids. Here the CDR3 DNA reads TGCGCCAGCAGCTTTACTAGTGAGAGCACCGGGGAGCTGTTTTTT. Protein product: CASSFTSESTGELFF. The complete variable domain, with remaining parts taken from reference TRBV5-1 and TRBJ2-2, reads KAGVTQTPRYLIKTRGQQVTLSCSPISGHRSVSWYQQTPGQGLQFLFEYFSETQRNKGNFPGRFSGRQFSNSRSEMNVSTLELGDSALYLCASSFTSESTGELFFGEGSRLTVL.

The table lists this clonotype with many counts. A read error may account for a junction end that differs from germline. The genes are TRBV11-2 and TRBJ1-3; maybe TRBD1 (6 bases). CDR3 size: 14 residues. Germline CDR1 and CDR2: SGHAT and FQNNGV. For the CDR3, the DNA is TGTGCCAGCAGCTCCTCAGGACAGTCATACCCCCCTCATTTT. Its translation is CASSSSGQSYPPHF. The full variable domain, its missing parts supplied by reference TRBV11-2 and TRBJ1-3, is EAGVAQSPRYKIIEKRQSVAFWCNPISGHATLYWYQQILGQGPKLLIQFQNNGVVDDSQLPKDRFSAERLKGVDSTLKIQPAKLEDSAVYLCASSSSGQSYPPHFGEGSWLTVV.

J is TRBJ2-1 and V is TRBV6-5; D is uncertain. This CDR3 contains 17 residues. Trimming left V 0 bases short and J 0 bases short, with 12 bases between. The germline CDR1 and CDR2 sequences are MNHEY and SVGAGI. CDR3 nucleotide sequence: TGTGCCAGCAGTTACTCGCCCCCTTGGAGCTCCTACAATGAGCAGTTCTTC. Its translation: CASSYSPPWSSYNEQFF.

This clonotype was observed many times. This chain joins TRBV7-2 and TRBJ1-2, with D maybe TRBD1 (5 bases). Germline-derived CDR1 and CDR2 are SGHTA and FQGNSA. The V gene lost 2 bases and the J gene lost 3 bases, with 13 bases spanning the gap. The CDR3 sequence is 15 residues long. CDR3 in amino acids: CASSLLGRGDYGYTF. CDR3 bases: TGTGCCAGCAGCTTATTGGGTAGGGGAGACTATGGCTACACCTTC. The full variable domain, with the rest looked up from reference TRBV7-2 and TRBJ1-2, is GAGVSQSPSNKVTEKGKDVELRCDPISGHTALYWYRQSLGQGLEFLIYFQGNSAPDKSGLPSDRFSAERTGGSVSTLTIQRTQQEDSAVYLCASSLLGRGDYGYTFGSGTRLTVV.

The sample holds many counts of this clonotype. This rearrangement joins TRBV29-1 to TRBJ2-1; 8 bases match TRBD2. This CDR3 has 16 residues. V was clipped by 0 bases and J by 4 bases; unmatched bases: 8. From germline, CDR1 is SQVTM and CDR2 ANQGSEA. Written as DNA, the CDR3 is TGCAGCGTTGAAGAGGGAACGGGGGGGGCTTACAATGAGCAGTTCTTC. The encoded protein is CSVEEGTGGAYNEQFF.

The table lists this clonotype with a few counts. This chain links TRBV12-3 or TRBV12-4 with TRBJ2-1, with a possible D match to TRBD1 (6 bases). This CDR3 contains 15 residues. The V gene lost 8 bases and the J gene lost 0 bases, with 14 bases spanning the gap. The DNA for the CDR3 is TGTGCCAGCGGAATTCAGGGGAGCTCCTACAATGAGCAGTTCTTC. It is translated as CASGIQGSSYNEQFF.

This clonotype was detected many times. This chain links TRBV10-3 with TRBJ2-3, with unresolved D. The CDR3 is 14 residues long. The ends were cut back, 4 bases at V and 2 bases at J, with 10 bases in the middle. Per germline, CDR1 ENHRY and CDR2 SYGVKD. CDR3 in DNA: TGTGCCATCAGTGTCGACTGGTACACAGATACGCAGTATTTT. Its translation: CAISVDWYTDTQYF.

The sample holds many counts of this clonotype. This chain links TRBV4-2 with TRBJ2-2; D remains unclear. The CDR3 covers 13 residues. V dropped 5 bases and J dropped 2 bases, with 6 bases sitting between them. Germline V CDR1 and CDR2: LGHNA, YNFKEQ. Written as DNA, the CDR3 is TGTGCCAGCAGCGTTTACAACACCGGGGAGCTGTTTTTT. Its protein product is CASSVYNTGELFF.

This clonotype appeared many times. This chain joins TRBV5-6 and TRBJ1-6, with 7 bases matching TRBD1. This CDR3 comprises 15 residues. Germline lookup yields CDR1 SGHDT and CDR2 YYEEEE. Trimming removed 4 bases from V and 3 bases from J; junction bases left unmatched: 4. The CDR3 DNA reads TGTGCCAGCAGCGTGAACAGGGGCTATAATTCACCCCTCCACTTT. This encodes CASSVNRGYNSPLHF.

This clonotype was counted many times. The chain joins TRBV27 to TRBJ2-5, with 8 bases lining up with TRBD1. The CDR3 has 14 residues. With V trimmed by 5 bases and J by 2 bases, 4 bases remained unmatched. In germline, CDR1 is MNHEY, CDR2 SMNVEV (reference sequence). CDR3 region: CASSTRDRQETQYF. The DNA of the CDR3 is TGTGCCAGCAGTACCCGGGACAGGCAAGAGACCCAGTACTTC.

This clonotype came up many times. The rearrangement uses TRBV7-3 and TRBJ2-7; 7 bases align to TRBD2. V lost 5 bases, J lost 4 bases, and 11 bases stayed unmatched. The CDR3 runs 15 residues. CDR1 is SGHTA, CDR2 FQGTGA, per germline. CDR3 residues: CASSPSPGLRYEQYF. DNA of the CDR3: TGTGCCAGCAGCCCGTCCCCGGGACTAAGATACGAGCAGTACTTC.

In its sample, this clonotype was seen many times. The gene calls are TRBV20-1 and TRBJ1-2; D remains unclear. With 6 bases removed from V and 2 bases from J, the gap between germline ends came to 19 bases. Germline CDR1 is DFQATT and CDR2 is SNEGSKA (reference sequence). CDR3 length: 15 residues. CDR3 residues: CSARWVRERNYGYTF. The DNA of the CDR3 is TGCAGTGCCCGATGGGTGAGGGAGAGAAACTATGGCTACACCTTC.